These 20 T cell receptor beta chains share one sample of origin, sequenced in a study of OX40 agonist ivuxolimab in advanced cancers. TCRdb keeps only in-frame clones here, not all; method: immunoSEQ multiplex PCR. The repertoire has about 20,000 clones, 70% to 90% of them found once; the top ten carry approximately 16%. Sequenced here: CD4+ or CD8+ T cells sorted from blood, sampled in a trial of the OX40 agonist ivuxolimab. All receptors come from an adult with an advanced solid tumor such as melanoma, head and neck, liver or kidney cancer.

There are a few counts of this clone. This chain uses TRBV6-4 with TRBJ2-1; 8 nucleotides match TRBD2. Germline trimming cut 2 bases from V and 10 bases from J; bases unmatched to any gene: 10. The CDR3 has 15 amino acids. The V gene's germline CDR1 is MRHNA and CDR2 SNTAGT. CDR3 sequence reads: CASSDGSGVLTEQFF. CDR3 DNA sequence: TGTGCCAGCAGTGACGGTAGCGGGGTCCTTACGGAGCAGTTCTTC.

J is TRBJ2-3 and V is TRBV7-8, with TRBD1 matching over 12 bases. V shed 5 bases, J shed 4 bases, and the junction held 4 bases outside the gene matches. Germline V gives CDR1 SGHVS, CDR2 FQNEAQ. This CDR3 is built from 15 residues. The CDR3 coding sequence is TGTGCCAGCAGCCCCTGGGACAGGGGGCCAGATACGCAGTATTTT. The encoded protein is CASSPWDRGPDTQYF.

V usage is TRBV5-6 and J usage is TRBJ2-7; D is undetermined. The CDR3 extends over 14 amino acids. Germline lookup yields CDR1 SGHDT and CDR2 YYEEEE. Trimming stripped 0 bases from V and 1 base from J, with 8 bases between. This CDR3 is CASSLGATSYEQYF. CDR3 DNA: TGTGCCAGCAGCTTGGGTGCCACTTCCTACGAGCAGTACTTC.

A few counts support this clone. The V and J genes are TRBV5-4 and TRBJ1-1; TRBD1 aligns across 8 bases. V shed 0 bases and J 0 bases; nucleotides not matched to a gene: 1. The germline CDR1 and CDR2 sequences are SGHNT and YYREEE (reference sequence). The CDR3 has 15 amino acids. CDR3 residues: CASSLGTGMNTEAFF. Here the CDR3 DNA reads TGTGCCAGCAGCTTGGGGACAGGGATGAACACTGAAGCTTTCTTT.

The rearrangement joins TRBV9 to TRBJ2-1, with 7 bases fitting TRBD2. Germline V gene sequence: CDR1 SGDLS, CDR2 YYNGEE. The CDR3 totals 16 residues. The trim removed 1 base at V and 4 bases at J, leaving 8 bases unmatched. The CDR3 here is CASSVQVGGNYNEQFF. DNA for the CDR3: TGTGCCAGCAGCGTACAGGTCGGGGGGAATTACAATGAGCAGTTCTTC.

The chain is built from TRBV19 and TRBJ2-3; 9 bases map to TRBD2. The CDR3 has 17 amino acids. Germline V gives CDR1 LNHDA, CDR2 SQIVND (reference sequence). V lost 1 base, J lost 4 bases, and 9 bases stayed unmatched. This chain's CDR3 is CASSIVWGGRAADTQYF. The CDR3 nucleotides are TGTGCCAGTAGTATAGTCTGGGGCGGGAGGGCCGCAGATACGCAGTATTTT. Full variable domain (missing parts from reference TRBV19 and TRBJ2-3): DGGITQSPKYLFRKEGQNVTLSCEQNLNHDAMYWYRQDPGQGLRLIYYSQIVNDFQKGDIAEGYSVSREKKESFPLTVTSAQKNPTAFYLCASSIVWGGRAADTQYFGPGTRLTVL.

The chain employs TRBV7-9 and TRBJ2-5, with D possibly TRBD2 on 5 matching bases. Trimming left V 5 bases short and J 4 bases short, with 8 bases between. This CDR3 has 12 amino acids. The germline V gene encodes CDR1 SEHNR and CDR2 FQNEAQ (reference sequence). In DNA, the CDR3 is TGTGCCAGCAGCCTCCGGGGAGAGACCCAGTACTTC. It translates to CASSLRGETQYF. The whole variable domain, remainder taken from reference TRBV7-9 and TRBJ2-5, is DTGVSQNPRHKITKRGQNVTFRCDPISEHNRLYWYRQTLGQGPEFLTYFQNEAQLEKSRLLSDRFSAERPKGSFSTLEIQRTEQGDSAMYLCASSLRGETQYFGPGTRLLVL.

This sequence joins TRBV19 and TRBJ1-2, with TRBD1 matching over 8 bases. CDR1 is LNHDA and CDR2 is SQIVND in the germline V gene (reference sequence). After removal of 6 bases from V and 4 bases from J, the junction contained 7 bases not matched to a gene. The CDR3 consists of 14 residues. The CDR3 nucleotides are TGTGCCAGTAGCGCGGGACAGGTCGGCTATGGCTACACCTTC. It translates to CASSAGQVGYGYTF.

The chain combines TRBV7-2 with TRBJ2-7; D is ambiguous. CDR1 is SGHTA, CDR2 FQGNSA, per germline. The CDR3 runs to 14 residues. V lost 4 bases to trimming and J lost 2 bases, with 12 bases between them. CDR3: CASSSDGNTYEQYF. CDR3 DNA sequence: TGTGCCAGCAGCTCTGACGGAAATACCTACGAGCAGTACTTC.

The chain is built from TRBV29-1 and TRBJ2-1; 7 positions agree with TRBD1. Germline V CDR1 and CDR2: SQVTM, ANQGSEA. The J segment lost 6 bases and the V segment lost 8 bases, leaving 10 bases of the junction unmatched. CDR3 length: 13 amino acids. The CDR3 DNA reads TGCAGCCCTCTTACGGGACAGTTCAATGAGCAGTTCTTC. Its protein product is CSPLTGQFNEQFF.

The rearrangement links TRBV5-6 to TRBJ2-5, with a tentative D call TRBD2 (5 bases). The CDR3 consists of 16 residues. Per germline, CDR1 SGHDT and CDR2 YYEEEE. The V and J ends lost 1 base and 0 bases respectively, with 13 bases between them. The CDR3 loop is CASSLTSSLYQETQYF. The CDR3 DNA follows: TGTGCCAGCAGCTTGACGTCTAGCTTGTACCAAGAGACCCAGTACTTC. Together with reference TRBV5-6 and TRBJ2-5, the CDR3 gives the full variable domain: DAGVTQSPTHLIKTRGQQVTLRCSPKSGHDTVSWYQQALGQGPQFIFQYYEEEERQRGNFPDRFSGHQFPNYSSELNVNALLLGDSALYLCASSLTSSLYQETQYFGPGTRLLVL.

This chain joins TRBV19 and TRBJ1-3; D gene uncertain. V was clipped by 4 bases and J by 3 bases, with 7 bases between them. The germline CDR1 and CDR2 sequences are LNHDA and SQIVND (reference sequence). The CDR3 has 13 residues. CDR3 amino acids: CASSTQVGNTIYF. The CDR3 nucleotides are TGTGCCAGTAGTACCCAGGTTGGAAACACCATATATTTT. Full variable domain (remainder filled in from reference TRBV19 and TRBJ1-3): DGGITQSPKYLFRKEGQNVTLSCEQNLNHDAMYWYRQDPGQGLRLIYYSQIVNDFQKGDIAEGYSVSREKKESFPLTVTSAQKNPTAFYLCASSTQVGNTIYFGEGSWLTVV.

The chain combines TRBV11-2 with TRBJ1-1; D might be TRBD1 (6 bases). The V end lost 5 bases, the J end lost 5 bases, and 18 bases lay between the germline ends. This CDR3 region has 15 residues. Per germline, CDR1 SGHAT and CDR2 FQNNGV. The CDR3 loop is CASSPVRGAVTEAFF. In nucleotides, the CDR3 is TGTGCCAGCAGCCCCGTACGGGGGGCGGTAACTGAAGCTTTCTTT.

V gene TRBV19 combines with J gene TRBJ2-1; 8 bases fit TRBD2. In germline, CDR1 is LNHDA, CDR2 SQIVND (reference sequence). The CDR3 sequence is 14 residues long. V gave up 7 bases and J gave up 2 bases; unmatched junction bases: 4. The CDR3 here is CASNAGGPYNEQFF. The CDR3 bases are TGTGCCAGTAATGCGGGGGGACCCTACAATGAGCAGTTCTTC.

The chain employs TRBV2 and TRBJ2-7; D is undetermined. The CDR3 runs to 14 residues. V gave up 4 bases and J gave up 0 bases, with 10 bases separating them. Germline loops: CDR1 SNHLY, CDR2 FYNNEI. This CDR3 reads CASSGTTSSYEQYF. The CDR3, as DNA: TGTGCCAGCAGTGGAACAACGAGCTCCTACGAGCAGTACTTC. The complete variable domain, with remaining parts taken from reference TRBV2 and TRBJ2-7, reads EPEVTQTPSHQVTQMGQEVILRCVPISNHLYFYWYRQILGQKVEFLVSFYNNEISEKSEIFDDQFSVERPDGSNFTLKIRSTKLEDSAMYFCASSGTTSSYEQYFGPGTRLTVT.

The chain combines TRBV19 with TRBJ1-1, with 7 bases that match TRBD1. V was clipped by 6 bases and J by 7 bases; unmatched bases: 8. Germline V lookup: CDR1 LNHDA, CDR2 SQIVND (reference sequence). This CDR3 region has 13 residues. This CDR3 is CASRPKGAVEAFF. CDR3 in DNA: TGTGCCAGTAGACCGAAGGGGGCAGTTGAAGCTTTCTTT.

The rearrangement links TRBV10-3 to TRBJ1-5; perhaps TRBD1 as D (5 bases). Trimming pared 7 bases from V and 7 bases from J, leaving 20 bases between. CDR1 and CDR2 (germline): ENHRY, SYGVKD. CDR3 size: 15 residues. The CDR3 region has the DNA TGTGCCATCAAGGGTGACGGGGGGTTCGGGCAGCCCCAGCATTTT. It codes for CAIKGDGGFGQPQHF.

The CDR3 bases are TGTGCCAGCAGTTTTACAGGAGCGGATCAGCCCCAGCATTTT. Protein sequence: CASSFTGADQPQHF. This chain uses TRBV27 with TRBJ1-5; possible D gene TRBD1, 5 bases. The CDR3 sequence is 14 residues long. Per germline, CDR1 MNHEY and CDR2 SMNVEV (reference sequence). Trimming removed 3 bases from V and 5 bases from J, with 11 bases in between.

The chain employs TRBV6-6 and TRBJ2-7, with 10 bases matching TRBD1. CDR3 size: 14 residues. The germline gives CDR1 MNHNY, CDR2 SVGAGI (reference sequence). V lost 7 bases and J lost 6; bases outside the gene matches: 9. The CDR3 reads CASTRGTGDSEQYF. The CDR3, as DNA: TGTGCCAGCACGAGGGGGACAGGGGATTCCGAGCAGTACTTC.

The chain joins TRBV5-4 to TRBJ2-3; unclear D gene. CDR1 and CDR2 (germline): SGHNT, YYREEE (reference sequence). Trimming removed 5 bases at V and 4 bases at J, with 8 bases between. This CDR3 comprises 12 residues. CDR3 amino acids: CASRKAADTQYF. DNA of the CDR3: TGTGCCAGCAGAAAAGCCGCAGATACGCAGTATTTT.